This T cell receptor (beta chain) was sequenced during a study of regulatory T cells in long-lasting Graves disease. Researchers made TCR beta libraries by using iRepertoire HTBI primers and running Arm-PCR on CDR3 regions. TCRdb recomputed calls from the multiplex PCR reads with MiXCR, one row per CDR3 protein. This sample has a few hundred thousand distinct CDR3 sequences, with 20% to 30% found just once. The table lists this clonotype with many counts. Regarding time point: persistent/refractory GD, antithyroid drugs over 5 years with positive TRAb. RNA from PBMCs was the source of the TCR library. The sequence was collected from a female donor with Graves disease. Sequenced here: peripheral blood mononuclear cells (PBMCs), sampled when the disease was refractory, from a patient treated with antithyroid drugs.

The CDR3 nucleotides read TGTGCCAGCAGCTTAACTCCACGCTACGAGCAGTACTTC. Its protein is CASSLTPRYEQYF. The V gene is TRBV28, the J gene TRBJ2-7, with D uncertain. In germline, CDR1 is MDHEN, CDR2 SYDVKM. Trimming took off 6 bases at V and 3 bases at J, with 12 bases between the two ends. The CDR3 spans 13 residues.